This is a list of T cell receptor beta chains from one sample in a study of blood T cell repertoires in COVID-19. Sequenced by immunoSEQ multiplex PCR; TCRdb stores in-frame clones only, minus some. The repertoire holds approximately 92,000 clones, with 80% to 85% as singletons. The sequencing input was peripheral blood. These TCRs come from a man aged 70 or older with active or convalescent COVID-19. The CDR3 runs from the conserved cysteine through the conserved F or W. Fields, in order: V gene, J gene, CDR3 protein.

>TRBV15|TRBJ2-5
CATSRNSGEQETQYF
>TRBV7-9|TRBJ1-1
CASSPYVDTEAFF
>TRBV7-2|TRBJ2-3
CASSLGRGLADTQYF
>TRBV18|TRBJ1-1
CASSPTGGREAFF
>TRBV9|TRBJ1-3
CASSNRGGNTIYF
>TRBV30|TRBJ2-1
CAWSPRDEQFF
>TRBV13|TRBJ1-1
CASSFLSGRAEAFF
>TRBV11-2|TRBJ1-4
CASTFSYPGGNEKLFF
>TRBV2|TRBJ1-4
CASRQTGLNEKLFF
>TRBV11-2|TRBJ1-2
CASSQGQGNYGYTF
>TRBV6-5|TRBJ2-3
CASSRAGGADTQYF
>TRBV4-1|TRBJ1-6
CASSQRDRGQNSPLHF
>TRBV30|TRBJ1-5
CAWSVLAGGQPQHF
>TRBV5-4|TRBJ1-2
CASSARQGMVSWGYTF
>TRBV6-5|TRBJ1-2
CASSPGHGYTF
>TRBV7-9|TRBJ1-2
CASSTGTGQSGYTF
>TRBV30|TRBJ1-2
CAWNPPRQIDYGYTF
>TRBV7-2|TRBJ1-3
CASSLFGRTSGDTIYF
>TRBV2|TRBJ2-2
CASSDGAGGTGELFF
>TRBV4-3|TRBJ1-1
CASSQETQGTEAFF
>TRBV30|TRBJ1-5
CAWRDRVDQPQHF
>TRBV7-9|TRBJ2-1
CASSLRQGTYNEQFF
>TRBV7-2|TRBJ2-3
CASSFSLAGGRADTQYF
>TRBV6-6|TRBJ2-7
CASSPPGQGSYEQYF
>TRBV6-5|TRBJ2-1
CASGTGLAKDEQFF
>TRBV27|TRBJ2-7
CASSLSPGPYEQYF
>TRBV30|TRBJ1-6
CAWTQGRGDNSPLHF
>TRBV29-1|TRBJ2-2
CSVREGTGELFF
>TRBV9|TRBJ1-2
CASSVGGQVYGYTF
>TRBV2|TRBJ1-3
CASSELATTGNTIYF
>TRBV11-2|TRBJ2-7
CASSLGTTYEQYF
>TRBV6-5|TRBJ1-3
CASSPTGALGNTIYF
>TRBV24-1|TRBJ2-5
CATSDKNRELGTQYF
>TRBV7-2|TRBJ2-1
CASSLAGLGGTYNEQFF
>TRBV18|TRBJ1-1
CASSQEGVGAEAFF
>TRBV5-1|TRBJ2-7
CASSLEGGNQYEQYF
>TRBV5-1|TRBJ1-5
CASSPGPDSSQPQHF
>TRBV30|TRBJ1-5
CAWSVREGTGNQPQHF
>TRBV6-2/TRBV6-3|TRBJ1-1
CASSYLLTKNTEAFF